The 23 T cell receptor beta chains reported below all come from one sample, sequenced in a study of shared T cell receptors in the human thymus. Assay used: immunoSEQ multiplex PCR; TCRdb lists only in-frame clones, some missing. The sample has just under 550,000 clones; 70% to 80% are singletons. These data were also reused for a study on human thymus T cells.

Sequenced: thymocytes. These receptors were taken from a boy in the first two years of life with a congenital heart defect.

The V gene is TRBV6-6, the J gene TRBJ2-7; possibly TRBD1 for D (6 bases). V dropped 4 bases and J dropped 2 bases, with 12 bases sitting between them. This CDR3 is built from 14 residues. CDR1 and CDR2 (germline): MNHNY, SVGAGI (reference sequence). The CDR3 sequence: CASSSRQETYEQYF. The CDR3 DNA reads TGTGCCAGCAGTTCCCGACAGGAAACCTACGAGCAGTACTTC.

This clone is a singleton in its sample. The CDR3 region is CASSPCGKPGTGIGNQPQHF. As DNA, the CDR3 is TGTGCCAGCAGTCCTTGCGGTAAGCCAGGCACGGGGATTGGCAATCAGCCCCAGCATTTT. The chain carries TRBV28 and TRBJ1-5, with D unresolved. CDR1 is MDHEN, CDR2 SYDVKM, per germline. V lost 5 bases, J lost 2 bases, and 28 bases lay in between. The CDR3 has 20 amino acids.

This sequence joins TRBV6-6 and TRBJ2-7; 11 positions match TRBD1. This CDR3 comprises 14 residues. Germline CDR1 and CDR2: MNHNY and SVGAGI (reference sequence). After removal of 6 bases from V and 4 bases from J, the junction contained 5 bases not matched to a gene. The CDR3 DNA is TGTGCCAGCAGAATCGGGACAGGGGGATACGAGCAGTACTTC. This encodes CASRIGTGGYEQYF.

The chain links TRBV25-1 to TRBJ1-5; 8 nucleotides line up with TRBD1. Germline V gene sequence: CDR1 MGHDK, CDR2 SYGVNS. CDR3 length equals 14 residues. After removal of 6 bases from V and 6 bases from J, the junction contained 7 bases not matched to a gene. CDR3 loop: CASSAGTGLQPQHF. In DNA form, the CDR3 reads TGTGCCAGCAGCGCGGGGACAGGACTTCAGCCCCAGCATTTT.

The rearrangement joins TRBV28 to TRBJ2-7, with D possibly being TRBD2 (5 bases). The germline V gene encodes CDR1 MDHEN and CDR2 SYDVKM. Trimming shortened V by 8 bases and J by 3 bases, and 11 bases separated the two germline ends. The CDR3 has 12 residues. This chain's CDR3 is CASRGLGYEQYF. The CDR3 DNA reads as TGTGCCAGCCGGGGATTGGGCTACGAGCAGTACTTC.

The V and J genes are TRBV6-5 and TRBJ2-5; 11 bases fit TRBD2. CDR3 length: 15 amino acids. The trim removed 4 bases at V and 3 bases at J, leaving 4 bases unmatched. Germline V gene sequence: CDR1 MNHEY, CDR2 SVGAGI. This chain's CDR3 is CASSSGLAAEETQYF. Here the CDR3 DNA reads TGTGCCAGCAGTTCGGGACTAGCGGCCGAAGAGACCCAGTACTTC.

The V and J genes are TRBV30 and TRBJ2-3, with 9 bases matching TRBD2. CDR3 length: 13 residues. Germline V gene data show CDR1 as GTSNPN and CDR2 as SVGIG (reference sequence). J was trimmed by 6 bases and V by 2 bases; bases with no gene match: 3. The CDR3 protein is CAWSRGRVDTQYF. In nucleotides, the CDR3 is TGTGCCTGGAGTCGCGGGAGGGTGGATACGCAGTATTTT.

The DNA for the CDR3 is TGTGCCAGTAGTCCCAGACTAGCGGGAGCCACAGATACGCAGTATTTT. This sequence encodes CASSPRLAGATDTQYF. The chain combines TRBV19 with TRBJ2-3; 12 nucleotides align to TRBD2. V was clipped by 5 bases and J by 2 bases; unmatched bases: 5. Per germline, CDR1 LNHDA and CDR2 SQIVND (reference sequence). This CDR3 is built from 16 residues.

V and J are TRBV27 and TRBJ1-1; 11 bases align to TRBD1. Germline CDR1 and CDR2: MNHEY and SMNVEV (reference sequence). J was trimmed by 1 base and V by 0 bases; bases with no gene match: 1. The CDR3 spans 16 residues. CDR3 sequence reads: CASSLSDRGPNTEAFF. Written as DNA, the CDR3 is TGTGCCAGCAGTTTATCGGACAGGGGGCCGAACACTGAAGCTTTCTTT.

The CDR3 protein is CAWTSGSTDTQYF. Here the CDR3 DNA reads TGTGCCTGGACCTCGGGGAGCACAGATACGCAGTATTTT. V usage is TRBV30 and J usage is TRBJ2-3; D might be TRBD2 (5 bases). V gave up 4 bases and J gave up 0 bases, with 8 bases separating them. CDR1 GTSNPN and CDR2 SVGIG come from the germline V gene (reference sequence). The CDR3 extends over 13 amino acids.

The V gene is TRBV5-8, the J gene TRBJ1-1; 7 bases are a match to TRBD1. The CDR3 sequence is 15 residues long. The trim removed 0 bases at V and 5 bases at J, leaving 7 bases unmatched. Per germline, CDR1 SGHTS and CDR2 YDEGEE. CDR3 in amino acids: CASSLAKGAGTEAFF. DNA for the CDR3: TGTGCCAGCAGCTTGGCGAAGGGGGCGGGTACTGAAGCTTTCTTT.

The CDR3 loop is CASSIPPGVDTGELFF. The CDR3, as DNA: TGTGCCAGTAGTATCCCCCCGGGAGTAGACACCGGGGAGCTGTTTTTT. The genes are TRBV19 and TRBJ2-2; a weak D match, TRBD2 (6 bases). Deletions cut 3 bases from V and 3 bases from J, with 14 bases between. Per germline, CDR1 LNHDA and CDR2 SQIVND (reference sequence). The CDR3 length is 16 residues.

CDR3 protein: CASSPRDSGSYNEQFF. CDR3 nucleotide sequence: TGTGCCAGCAGTCCTAGGGATAGCGGGAGTTACAATGAGCAGTTCTTC. The genes are TRBV6-6 and TRBJ2-1; 9 bases are a match to TRBD2. Germline CDR1 reads MNHNY; CDR2 reads SVGAGI (reference sequence). V gave up 5 bases and J gave up 4 bases; unmatched junction bases: 9. The CDR3 is 16 residues long.

This chain connects TRBV19 to TRBJ2-5; no clear D. Trimming cost V 5 bases and J 5 bases, with 9 bases left between them. This CDR3 comprises 12 residues. Germline CDR1 LNHDA, CDR2 SQIVND (reference sequence). The CDR3 sequence is CASSSFFETQYF. CDR3 bases: TGTGCCAGTAGTTCCTTCTTCGAGACCCAGTACTTC.

The chain links TRBV9 to TRBJ2-1; 8 nucleotides align to TRBD2. After removal of 4 bases from V and 6 bases from J, the junction contained 6 bases not matched to a gene. The CDR3 totals 14 residues. The germline V gene has CDR1 SGDLS and CDR2 YYNGEE. The CDR3 sequence: CASSTREARNEQFF. DNA of the CDR3: TGTGCCAGCAGCACGCGGGAGGCCCGCAATGAGCAGTTCTTC.

The chain is built from TRBV19 and TRBJ2-1, with 8 bases fitting TRBD2. With V trimmed by 6 bases and J by 3 bases, 7 bases remained unmatched. Germline V gene lookup returns CDR1 LNHDA and CDR2 SQIVND (reference sequence). The CDR3 is 15 amino acids. The CDR3 DNA sequence: TGTGCCAGTAGCTGGACTAGCTCCCTCTACAATGAGCAGTTCTTC. As protein: CASSWTSSLYNEQFF.

This rearrangement joins TRBV5-5 to TRBJ2-5, with 9 bases aligning to TRBD1. Germline lookup yields CDR1 SGHKS and CDR2 YYEKEE (reference sequence). This CDR3 spans 17 amino acids. V shed 4 bases and J 0 bases; nucleotides not matched to a gene: 10. The CDR3 spells CASSETRDRVNQETQYF. The CDR3 nucleotides are TGTGCCAGCAGCGAAACCAGGGACAGGGTGAACCAAGAGACCCAGTACTTC.

This chain joins TRBV27 and TRBJ2-7; D possibly corresponds to TRBD1 (5 bases). V gave up 6 bases and J gave up 2 bases, with 17 bases separating them. The CDR3 is 15 residues long. Looked up from germline, CDR1 is MNHEY and CDR2 is SMNVEV (reference sequence). The DNA of the CDR3 is TGTGCCAGCAGCCCCCTCGGCGGACAACCCTACGAGCAGTACTTC. This sequence encodes CASSPLGGQPYEQYF.

This clone was found a few times. V is TRBV2 and J is TRBJ2-1; 10 bases map to TRBD1. From germline, CDR1 is SNHLY and CDR2 FYNNEI. The trim removed 5 bases at V and 9 bases at J, leaving 10 bases unmatched. This CDR3 has 15 amino acids. CDR3 bases: TGTGCCAGCAGTCCTCCGGGACAGGGGATCGGTGAGCAGTTCTTC. This encodes CASSPPGQGIGEQFF. Full variable domain (missing parts from reference TRBV2 and TRBJ2-1): EPEVTQTPSHQVTQMGQEVILRCVPISNHLYFYWYRQILGQKVEFLVSFYNNEISEKSEIFDDQFSVERPDGSNFTLKIRSTKLEDSAMYFCASSPPGQGIGEQFFGPGTRLTVL.

This clone was detected once. The chain has TRBV4-1 and TRBJ2-3; 7 nucleotides line up with TRBD2. CDR1 is MGHRA, CDR2 YSYEKL, per germline. Germline trimming cut 3 bases from V and 0 bases from J; bases unmatched to any gene: 9. The CDR3 consists of 17 residues. Here the CDR3 reads CASSQGVTSASTDTQYF. CDR3 DNA sequence: TGCGCCAGCAGCCAGGGGGTTACTAGCGCTAGCACAGATACGCAGTATTTT.

The V call is TRBV10-1, the J call TRBJ1-1; 9 bases match TRBD1. J gave up 5 bases and V 3 bases, and 10 bases lay outside the gene matches. Germline values: CDR1 WNHNN, CDR2 SYGVQD (reference sequence). This CDR3 has 16 residues. In DNA, the CDR3 is TGCGCCAGCAGTGAACCAAACAGGGGGCTCGGGACTGAAGCTTTCTTT. This translates into CASSEPNRGLGTEAFF.

This sequence joins TRBV6-6 and TRBJ2-3, with D hard to call. Trimming shortened V by 2 bases and J by 4 bases, and 4 bases separated the two germline ends. Germline assignment: CDR1 MNHNY and CDR2 SVGAGI (reference sequence). This CDR3 region has 12 residues. The CDR3 DNA is TGTGCCAGCAGTTACGAGGCAGATACGCAGTATTTT. Translating it yields CASSYEADTQYF.

V and J are TRBV27 and TRBJ2-7; tentatively, D is TRBD2 (6 bases). Trimming shortened V by 2 bases and J by 0 bases, and 11 bases separated the two germline ends. CDR3 length: 15 amino acids. Germline CDR1 reads MNHEY; CDR2 reads SMNVEV (reference sequence). The CDR3 DNA reads as TGTGCCAGCAGTTTAAGGGTAGCGGACTCCTACGAGCAGTACTTC. Translating gives CASSLRVADSYEQYF.